These 9 T cell receptor beta chains share one sample of origin, sequenced in a study of blood T cell repertoires in COVID-19. Sequenced by immunoSEQ multiplex PCR; TCRdb stores in-frame clones only, minus some. The repertoire holds roughly 45,000 clones, roughly 90% seen once, with approximately 0.37% in the top ten. The specimen was peripheral blood. These receptor sequences come from a human donor in a cohort sampled during active COVID-19.

The CDR3 bases are TGTGCCAGCAGCCATTCCAGGGGCGCTGGGGCCAACGTCCTGACTTTC. Its translation is CASSHSRGAGANVLTF. This chain uses TRBV3-1 (or the pseudogene TRBV3-2) with TRBJ2-6, with a weak D call TRBD1 (6 bases). Germline-derived CDR1 and CDR2 are LGHDT and YNNKEL (reference sequence). This CDR3 is 16 amino acids long. V lost 3 bases, J lost 2 bases, and 11 bases lay in between.

CDR3 sequence reads: CASSPQGAPEAFF. In nucleotides, the CDR3 is TGTGCCAGCAGCCCGCAAGGGGCTCCTGAAGCTTTCTTT. This chain links TRBV7-9 with TRBJ1-1, with D perhaps TRBD1 (5 bases). This CDR3 spans 13 amino acids. Germline CDR1 is SEHNR and CDR2 is FQNEAQ (reference sequence). Trimming removed 5 bases at V and 6 bases at J, with 13 bases between.

CDR3 DNA sequence: TGTGCCAGCAGCCCCGGGACAGGAATGTACGAGCAGTACTTC. This encodes CASSPGTGMYEQYF. J is TRBJ2-7 and V is TRBV7-9; 8 bases are shared with TRBD1. The CDR3 length is 14 residues. Germline lookup yields CDR1 SEHNR and CDR2 FQNEAQ (reference sequence). Germline trimming cut 5 bases from V and 4 bases from J; bases unmatched to any gene: 7.

This chain's CDR3 is CAPGGRGYTF. In DNA form, the CDR3 reads TGTGCCCCCGGGGGGCGAGGCTACACCTTC. The V and J genes are TRBV21-1 and TRBJ1-2. TRBV21-1 is annotated as a pseudogene. The CDR3 loop spans 10 amino acids.

This chain joins TRBV19 and TRBJ1-2; no clear D. The ends were cut back, 0 bases at V and 8 bases at J, with 10 bases in the middle. CDR1 and CDR2 from the germline V gene are LNHDA and SQIVND (reference sequence). The CDR3 sequence is 13 residues long. The CDR3 spells CASSIERVGGYTF. CDR3 nucleotides: TGTGCCAGTAGTATAGAACGGGTCGGCGGCTACACCTTC.

This clone was detected once. The chain combines TRBV11-2 with TRBJ2-7; D possibly corresponds to TRBD2 (6 bases). The CDR3 totals 16 residues. CDR1 is SGHAT, CDR2 FQNNGV, per germline. V was pared by 2 bases and J by 3 bases, with 17 bases between. CDR3 coding DNA: TGTGCCAGCAGCTTAAGGGGTTGGGGGGAAGGCTACGAGCAGTACTTC. Encoded protein: CASSLRGWGEGYEQYF.

The chain uses TRBV5-6 and TRBJ1-1; D possibly corresponds to TRBD1 (5 bases). Germline CDR1 SGHDT, CDR2 YYEEEE. This CDR3 contains 13 residues. Trimming removed 0 bases at V and 2 bases at J, with 5 bases between. In nucleotides, the CDR3 is TGTGCCAGCAGCTTGGGGACAAACACTGAAGCTTTCTTT. Protein product: CASSLGTNTEAFF.

This sequence joins TRBV3-1 (or the pseudogene TRBV3-2) and TRBJ2-7; 8 positions match TRBD1. With 3 bases clipped from V and 7 bases from J, the junction kept 8 bases outside the gene matches. The germline CDR1 and CDR2 sequences are LGHDT and YNNKEL (reference sequence). This CDR3 is 14 amino acids long. CDR3 DNA sequence: TGTGCCAGCAGCCAGGACAGGGTTGAGAGGGAGCAGTACTTC. Its protein product is CASSQDRVEREQYF.

This rearrangement joins TRBV5-1 to TRBJ2-1; D possibly corresponds to TRBD2 (6 bases). Trimming removed 4 bases from V and 4 bases from J, with 9 bases in between. The CDR3 has 13 residues. Germline V gene sequence: CDR1 SGHRS, CDR2 YFSETQ. The CDR3 coding sequence is TGCGCCAGCAGCACCGGGACTTACAATGAGCAGTTCTTC. Its protein is CASSTGTYNEQFF. Based on the CDR3 plus reference TRBV5-1 and TRBJ2-1, the full variable domain is KAGVTQTPRYLIKTRGQQVTLSCSPISGHRSVSWYQQTPGQGLQFLFEYFSETQRNKGNFPGRFSGRQFSNSRSEMNVSTLELGDSALYLCASSTGTYNEQFFGPGTRLTVL.